Each of the 5 T cell receptor beta chains below was sequenced from the same sample in a study of response to subunit inactivated influenza vaccine. MiXCR was run by TCRdb on the RT-PCR reads, yielding one entry per CDR3 protein. Among around 710,000 distinct CDR3 sequences listed, around 14% were seen once. The material was PBMCs from blood, obtained 14 days before vaccination. These TCRs come from a man aged 45-65 years who received an inactivated influenza vaccine.

The chain uses TRBV2 and TRBJ2-1; TRBD2 agrees at 7 bases. The CDR3 length is 14 residues. Germline V CDR1 and CDR2: SNHLY, FYNNEI. V trimming: 4 bases; J trimming: 3 bases; junction bases outside the gene matches: 3. CDR3 in amino acids: CASSGLAVYNEQFF. The CDR3 DNA reads TGTGCCAGCAGTGGGCTAGCGGTCTACAATGAGCAGTTCTTC.

This rearrangement joins TRBV7-9 to TRBJ2-1; TRBD2 is a possible D gene (5 bases). The CDR3 is 15 amino acids. V was pared by 4 bases and J by 4 bases, with 14 bases between. CDR1 is SEHNR, CDR2 FQNEAQ, per germline (reference sequence). For the CDR3, the DNA is TGTGCCAGCAGCTCTGATTTAGGACTGTACAATGAGCAGTTCTTC. Its translation is CASSSDLGLYNEQFF.

V and J are TRBV7-9 and TRBJ2-3, with D maybe TRBD2 (6 bases). V was pared by 5 bases and J by 0 bases, with 15 bases between. Germline V gene data show CDR1 as SEHNR and CDR2 as FQNEAQ (reference sequence). CDR3 length: 16 amino acids. The CDR3 loop is CASSEISGASTDTQYF. The CDR3 DNA is TGTGCCAGCAGCGAAATTAGCGGCGCTAGCACAGATACGCAGTATTTT.

This chain connects TRBV18 to TRBJ2-7; no clear D. The CDR3 is 13 residues long. Germline V gene sequence: CDR1 KGHSH, CDR2 LQKENI. V lost 4 bases, J lost 2 bases, and 9 bases lay in between. This chain's CDR3 is CASSRSATYEQYF. CDR3 DNA sequence: TGTGCCAGCTCACGAAGCGCTACCTACGAGCAGTACTTC.

This clonotype was counted at least ten times. The chain couples TRBV12-3 or TRBV12-4 to TRBJ2-1; D is unresolved. The CDR3 is 11 residues long. V lost 0 bases, J lost 9 bases, and 3 bases lay in between. The DNA of the CDR3 is TGTGCCAGCAGTTTAGCGGGTGAGCAGTTCTTC. Translation: CASSLAGEQFF.